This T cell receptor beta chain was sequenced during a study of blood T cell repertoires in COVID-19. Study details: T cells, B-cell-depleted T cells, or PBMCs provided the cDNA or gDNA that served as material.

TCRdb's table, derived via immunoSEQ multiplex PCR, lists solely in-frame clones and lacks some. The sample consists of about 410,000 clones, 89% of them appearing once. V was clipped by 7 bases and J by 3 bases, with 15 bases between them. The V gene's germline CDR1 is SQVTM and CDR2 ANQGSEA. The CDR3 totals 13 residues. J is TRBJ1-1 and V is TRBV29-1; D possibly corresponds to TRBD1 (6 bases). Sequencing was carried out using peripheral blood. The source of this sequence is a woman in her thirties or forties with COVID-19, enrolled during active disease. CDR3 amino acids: CSGTEQTDTEAFF. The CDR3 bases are TGCAGCGGGACAGAGCAGACGGACACTGAAGCTTTCTTT.